This T cell receptor (beta chain) was identified in a study of cytomegalovirus exposure and HLA in healthy donors. In the study overall: Clustering assigned roughly 81% of the approximately 400 genotyped donors to the Caucasian-associated ancestry cluster.

Use of 60 Vbeta and 13 Jbeta primers characterized the PCR. Repertoires were generated with immunoSEQ multiplex PCR, while TCRdb's copy carries only in-frame clones and drops some. The sample consists of some 110,000 clones, about 10% of them appearing once. CDR3 size: 17 residues. J lost 4 bases, V lost 2 bases, and 10 bases had no gene match. Germline assignment: CDR1 LNHDA and CDR2 SQIVND (reference sequence). The receptor comes from a man under 40 in good health and CMV-seronegative. The sample taken for sequencing was PBMCs. The V call is TRBV19, the J call TRBJ2-3, with 9 nucleotides matching TRBD2. The CDR3 is CASSIRLSGRGSDTQYF. CDR3 nucleotide sequence: TGTGCCAGTAGTATACGACTTAGCGGGAGAGGTTCAGATACGCAGTATTTT.